This entry is about one T cell receptor beta chain. Its antigen is not identified. Time point noted: cycle 4 day 1 (C4D1), after five to seven weeks of nivolumab. Each patient's relapse followed autologous stem cell transplantation, and brentuximab vedotin exposure varied. Purified CD4+ T cells were obtained from thawed PBMCs through magnetic negative selection. Trimming took 6 bases from V and 3 from J; bases not matched to a gene: 9. The CDR3 extends over 15 amino acids. CDR1 and CDR2 (germline): MNHNS, SASEGT. Repertoires were generated with immunoSEQ multiplex PCR, while TCRdb's copy carries only in-frame clones and drops some. Here the sample spans approximately 20,000 clones, 75% to 90% being singletons. These data originate in a study of PD-1 blockade in classical Hodgkin lymphoma. Study findings and constraints: Reported findings placed baseline TCR diversity lower in newly diagnosed patients (compared with healthy donors).

Specimen: CD4+ T cells from blood, collected before the fourth cycle of nivolumab. The chain is built from TRBV6-1 and TRBJ2-7; 9 bases match TRBD1. The TCR comes from a human donor with classical Hodgkin lymphoma. The CDR3 loop is CASRLQGAYFYEQYF. The CDR3, as DNA: TGTGCCAGCAGATTACAGGGGGCATATTTCTACGAGCAGTACTTC.